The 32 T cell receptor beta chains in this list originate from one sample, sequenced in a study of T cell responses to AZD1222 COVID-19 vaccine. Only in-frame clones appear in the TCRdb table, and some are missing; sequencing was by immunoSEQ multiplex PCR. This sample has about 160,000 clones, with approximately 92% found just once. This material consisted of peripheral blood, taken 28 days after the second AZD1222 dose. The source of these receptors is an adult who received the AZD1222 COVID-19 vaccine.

The CDR3 coding sequence is TGTGCCAGCAGCCAGGACAGGGGAGTATACGAGCAGTACTTC. Translation: CASSQDRGVYEQYF. The chain carries TRBV2 and TRBJ2-7; 9 bases align to TRBD1. The CDR3 runs to 14 residues. CDR1 SNHLY and CDR2 FYNNEI come from the germline V gene. V was pared by 6 bases and J by 4 bases, with 7 bases of the junction left unmatched.

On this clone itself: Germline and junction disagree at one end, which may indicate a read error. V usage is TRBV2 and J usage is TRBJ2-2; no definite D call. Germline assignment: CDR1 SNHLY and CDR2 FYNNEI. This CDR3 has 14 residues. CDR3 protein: CASSIAGNSGELFF. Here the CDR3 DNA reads TGTGCCAGCAGTATAGCAGGAAACAGCGGGGAGCTGTTTTTT.

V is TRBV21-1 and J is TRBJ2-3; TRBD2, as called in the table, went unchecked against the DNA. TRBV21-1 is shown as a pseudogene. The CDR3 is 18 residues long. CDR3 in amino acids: CASSKVTKGGRPPDTQYF. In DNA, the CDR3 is TGTGCCAGCAGCAAAGTAACGAAGGGCGGGAGGCCCCCAGATACGCAGTATTTT.

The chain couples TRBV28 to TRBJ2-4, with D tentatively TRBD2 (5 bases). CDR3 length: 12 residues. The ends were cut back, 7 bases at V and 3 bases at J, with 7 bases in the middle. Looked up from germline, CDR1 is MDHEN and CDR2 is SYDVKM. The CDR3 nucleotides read TGTGCCAGCATCGGGGACAAAAACATTCAGTACTTC. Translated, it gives CASIGDKNIQYF.

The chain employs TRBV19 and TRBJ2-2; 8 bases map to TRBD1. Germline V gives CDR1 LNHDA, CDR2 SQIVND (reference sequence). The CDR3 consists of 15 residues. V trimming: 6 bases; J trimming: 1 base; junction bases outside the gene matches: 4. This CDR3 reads CASSRQGRNTGELFF. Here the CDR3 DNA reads TGTGCCAGTAGCAGACAGGGGCGGAACACCGGGGAGCTGTTTTTT.

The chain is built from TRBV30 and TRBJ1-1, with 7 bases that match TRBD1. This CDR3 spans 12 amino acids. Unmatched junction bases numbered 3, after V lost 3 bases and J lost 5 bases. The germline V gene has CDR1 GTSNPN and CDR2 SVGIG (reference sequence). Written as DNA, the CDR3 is TGTGCCTGGAGACAGGGGTGGACTGAAGCTTTCTTT. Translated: CAWRQGWTEAFF.

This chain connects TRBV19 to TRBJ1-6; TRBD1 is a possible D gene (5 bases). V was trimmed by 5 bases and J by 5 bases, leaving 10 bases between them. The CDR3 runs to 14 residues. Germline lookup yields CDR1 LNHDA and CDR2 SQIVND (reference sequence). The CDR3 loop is CASSYETDNSPLHF. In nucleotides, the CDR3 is TGTGCCAGTAGTTACGAGACAGATAATTCACCCCTCCACTTT.

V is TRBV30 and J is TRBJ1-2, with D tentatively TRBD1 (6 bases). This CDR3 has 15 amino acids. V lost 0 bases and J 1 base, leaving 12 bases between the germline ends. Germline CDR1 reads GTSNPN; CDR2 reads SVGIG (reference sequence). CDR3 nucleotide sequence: TGTGCCTGGAGTGTAAACAGGGATCGTAACTATGGCTACACCTTC. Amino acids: CAWSVNRDRNYGYTF. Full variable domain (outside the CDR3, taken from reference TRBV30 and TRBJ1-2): SQTIHQWPATLVQPVGSPLSLECTVEGTSNPNLYWYRQAAGRGLQLLFYSVGIGQISSEVPQNLSASRPQDRQFILSSKKLLLSDSGFYLCAWSVNRDRNYGYTFGSGTRLTVV.

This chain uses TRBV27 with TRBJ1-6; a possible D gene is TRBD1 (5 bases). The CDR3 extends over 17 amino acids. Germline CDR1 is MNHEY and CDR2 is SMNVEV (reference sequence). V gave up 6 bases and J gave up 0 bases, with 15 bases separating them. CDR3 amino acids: CASRVWDGSSYNSPLHF. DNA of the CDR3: TGTGCCAGCAGAGTTTGGGACGGCAGCTCCTATAATTCACCCCTCCACTTT.

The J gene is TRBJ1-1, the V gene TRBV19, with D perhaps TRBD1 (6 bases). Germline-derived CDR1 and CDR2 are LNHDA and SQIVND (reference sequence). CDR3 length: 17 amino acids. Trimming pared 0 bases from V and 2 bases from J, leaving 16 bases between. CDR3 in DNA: TGTGCCAGTAGTATAGAGAGCGGCACAGGGCCTAACACTGAAGCTTTCTTT. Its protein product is CASSIESGTGPNTEAFF.

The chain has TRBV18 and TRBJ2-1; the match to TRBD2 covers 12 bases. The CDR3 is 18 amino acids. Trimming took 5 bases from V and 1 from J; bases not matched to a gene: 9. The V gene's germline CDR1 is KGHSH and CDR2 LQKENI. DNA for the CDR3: TGTGCCAGCTCAGCTAGCGGGAGGGCCCTCGGGTCCTACAATGAGCAGTTCTTC. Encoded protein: CASSASGRALGSYNEQFF.

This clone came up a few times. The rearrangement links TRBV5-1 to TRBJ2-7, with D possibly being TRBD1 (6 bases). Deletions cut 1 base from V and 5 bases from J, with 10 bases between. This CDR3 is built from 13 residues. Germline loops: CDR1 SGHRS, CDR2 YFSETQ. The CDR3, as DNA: TGCGCCAGCAGCTTGATCAGGGGCCACGAGCAGTACTTC. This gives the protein CASSLIRGHEQYF.

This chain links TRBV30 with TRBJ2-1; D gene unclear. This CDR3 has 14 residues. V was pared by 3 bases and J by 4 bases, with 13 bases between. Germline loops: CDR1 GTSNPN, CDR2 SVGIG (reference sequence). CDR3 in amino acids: CAWRRPDGYNEQFF. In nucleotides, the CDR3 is TGTGCCTGGAGGCGCCCGGATGGGTACAATGAGCAGTTCTTC.

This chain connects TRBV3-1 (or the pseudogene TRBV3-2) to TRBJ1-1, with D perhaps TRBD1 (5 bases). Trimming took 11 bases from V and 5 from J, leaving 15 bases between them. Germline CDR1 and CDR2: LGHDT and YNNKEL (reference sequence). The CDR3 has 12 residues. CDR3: CAVSSAGTEAFF. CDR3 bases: TGTGCCGTTTCCTCGGCAGGGACTGAAGCTTTCTTT.

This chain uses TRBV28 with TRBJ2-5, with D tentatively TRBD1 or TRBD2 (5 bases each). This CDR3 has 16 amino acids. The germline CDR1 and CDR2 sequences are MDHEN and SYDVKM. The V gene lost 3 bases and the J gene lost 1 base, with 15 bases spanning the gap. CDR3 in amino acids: CASSFGANILQETQYF. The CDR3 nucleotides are TGTGCCAGCAGTTTCGGGGCAAACATACTCCAAGAGACCCAGTACTTC.

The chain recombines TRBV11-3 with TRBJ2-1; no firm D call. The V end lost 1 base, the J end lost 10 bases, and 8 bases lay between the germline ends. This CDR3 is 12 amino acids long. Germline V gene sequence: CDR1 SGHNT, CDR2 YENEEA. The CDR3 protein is CASSLVYREQFF. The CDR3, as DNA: TGTGCCAGCAGCTTAGTGTACCGGGAGCAGTTCTTC.

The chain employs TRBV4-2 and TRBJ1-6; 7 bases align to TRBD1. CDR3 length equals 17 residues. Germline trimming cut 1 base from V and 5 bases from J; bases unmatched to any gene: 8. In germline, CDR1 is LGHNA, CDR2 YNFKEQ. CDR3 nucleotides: TGTGCCAGCAGCCAAGTACAGGGGCCTGGTAATAATTCACCCCTCCACTTT. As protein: CASSQVQGPGNNSPLHF.

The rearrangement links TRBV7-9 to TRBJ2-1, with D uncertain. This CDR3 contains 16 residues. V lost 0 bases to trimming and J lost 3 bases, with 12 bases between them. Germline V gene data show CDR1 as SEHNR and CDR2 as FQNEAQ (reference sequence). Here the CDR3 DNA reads TGTGCCAGCAGCTTAGCTAGCCCACGACGCTACAATGAGCAGTTCTTC. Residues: CASSLASPRRYNEQFF.

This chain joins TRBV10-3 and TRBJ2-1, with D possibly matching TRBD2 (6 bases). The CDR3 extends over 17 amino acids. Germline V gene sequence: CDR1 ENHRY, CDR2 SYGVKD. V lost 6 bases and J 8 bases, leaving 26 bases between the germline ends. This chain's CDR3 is CAISFQDPKPWGDEQFF. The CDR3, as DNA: TGTGCCATCAGCTTTCAGGACCCGAAACCCTGGGGGGATGAGCAGTTCTTC.

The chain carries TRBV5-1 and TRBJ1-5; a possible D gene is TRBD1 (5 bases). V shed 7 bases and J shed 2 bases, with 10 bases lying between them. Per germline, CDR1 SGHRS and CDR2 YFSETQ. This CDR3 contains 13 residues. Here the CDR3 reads CASPGAGNQPQHF. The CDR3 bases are TGCGCCAGCCCCGGGGCTGGCAATCAGCCCCAGCATTTT.

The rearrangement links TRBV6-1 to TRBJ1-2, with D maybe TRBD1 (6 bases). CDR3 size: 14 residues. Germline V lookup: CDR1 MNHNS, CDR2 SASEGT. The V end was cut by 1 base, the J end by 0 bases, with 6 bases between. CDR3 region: CASSEEGANYGYTF. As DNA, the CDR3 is TGTGCCAGCAGTGAAGAGGGGGCTAACTATGGCTACACCTTC.

Written as DNA, the CDR3 is TGCGCCAGCAGCCAAGAAGATACGCAGTATTTT. This sequence encodes CASSQEDTQYF. V is TRBV4-1 and J is TRBJ2-3, with D uncertain. V lost 0 bases, J lost 5 bases, and 0 bases lay in between. The CDR3 extends over 11 amino acids. CDR1 is MGHRA, CDR2 YSYEKL, per germline.

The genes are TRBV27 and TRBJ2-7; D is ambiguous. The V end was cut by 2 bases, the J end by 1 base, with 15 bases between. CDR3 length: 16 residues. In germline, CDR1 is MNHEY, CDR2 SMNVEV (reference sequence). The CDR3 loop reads CASSLVAASRSYEQYF. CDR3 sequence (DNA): TGTGCCAGCAGTTTAGTTGCGGCTAGTCGGTCCTACGAGCAGTACTTC.

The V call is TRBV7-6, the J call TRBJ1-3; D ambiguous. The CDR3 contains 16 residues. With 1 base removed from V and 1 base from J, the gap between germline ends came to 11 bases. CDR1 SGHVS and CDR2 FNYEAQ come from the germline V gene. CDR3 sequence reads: CASSLESHRSGNTIYF. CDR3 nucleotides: TGTGCCAGCAGCTTAGAATCTCATCGATCTGGAAACACCATATATTTT.

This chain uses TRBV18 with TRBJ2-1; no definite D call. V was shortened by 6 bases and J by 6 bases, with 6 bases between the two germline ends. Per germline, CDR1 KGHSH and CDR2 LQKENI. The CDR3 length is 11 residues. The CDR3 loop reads CASSPGNEQFF. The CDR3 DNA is TGTGCCAGCTCCCCGGGCAATGAGCAGTTCTTC.

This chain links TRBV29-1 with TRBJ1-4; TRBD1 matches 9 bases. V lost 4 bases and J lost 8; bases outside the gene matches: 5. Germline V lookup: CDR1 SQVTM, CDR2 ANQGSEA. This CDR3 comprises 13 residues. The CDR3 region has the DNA TGCAGCGTTGGGGGACAGGGTTCAGAAAAACTGTTTTTT. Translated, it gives CSVGGQGSEKLFF.

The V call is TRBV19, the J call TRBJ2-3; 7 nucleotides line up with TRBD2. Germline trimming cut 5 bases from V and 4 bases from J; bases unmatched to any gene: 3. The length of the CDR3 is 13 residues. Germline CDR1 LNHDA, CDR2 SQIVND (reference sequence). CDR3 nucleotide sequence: TGTGCCAGTAGTTCCCGGGGGGCAGATACGCAGTATTTT. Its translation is CASSSRGADTQYF.

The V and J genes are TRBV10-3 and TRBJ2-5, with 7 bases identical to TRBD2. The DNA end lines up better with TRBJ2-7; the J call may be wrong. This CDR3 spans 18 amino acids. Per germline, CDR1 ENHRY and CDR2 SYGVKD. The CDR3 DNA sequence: TGTGCCATCAGTGTTCCCTCGATGGGACTACCAACCGGCGACGAGCAGTACTTC. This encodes CAISVPSMGLPTGDEQYF.

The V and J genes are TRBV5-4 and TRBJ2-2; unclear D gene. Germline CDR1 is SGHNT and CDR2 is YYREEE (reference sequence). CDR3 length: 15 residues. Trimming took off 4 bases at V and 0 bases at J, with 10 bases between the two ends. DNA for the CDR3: TGTGCCAGCAGCCGTTTCAGGACGAACACCGGGGAGCTGTTTTTT. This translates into CASSRFRTNTGELFF.

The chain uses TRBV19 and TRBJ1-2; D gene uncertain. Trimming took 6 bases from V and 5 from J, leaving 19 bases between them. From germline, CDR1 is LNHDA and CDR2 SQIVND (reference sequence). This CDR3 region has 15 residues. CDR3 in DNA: TGTGCCAGTAGCTCTCCCCTACAGTTTGGGTATGGCTACACCTTC. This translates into CASSSPLQFGYGYTF.

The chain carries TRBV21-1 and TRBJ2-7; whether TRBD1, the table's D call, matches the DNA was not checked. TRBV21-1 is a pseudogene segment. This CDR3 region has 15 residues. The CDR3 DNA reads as TGTGCCAGCAGCACCCCCCGGGACAGGGTATGGGAGCAGTACTTC. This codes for CASSTPRDRVWEQYF.

The CDR3 coding sequence is TGTGCCAGCAGCCGCGGACTAGCGGGAGCAGATACGCAGTATTTT. Translation: CASSRGLAGADTQYF. The chain carries TRBV14 and TRBJ2-3; 13 bases map to TRBD2. In germline, CDR1 is SGHDN, CDR2 FVKESK. CDR3 length: 15 residues. V dropped 4 bases and J dropped 4; count of bases not matched to a gene: 2. Using reference TRBV14 and TRBJ2-3 for the parts outside the CDR3, the full variable domain is EAGVTQFPSHSVIEKGQTVTLRCDPISGHDNLYWYRRVMGKEIKFLLHFVKESKQDESGMPNNRFLAERTGGTYSTLKVQPAELEDSGVYFCASSRGLAGADTQYFGPGTRLTVL.